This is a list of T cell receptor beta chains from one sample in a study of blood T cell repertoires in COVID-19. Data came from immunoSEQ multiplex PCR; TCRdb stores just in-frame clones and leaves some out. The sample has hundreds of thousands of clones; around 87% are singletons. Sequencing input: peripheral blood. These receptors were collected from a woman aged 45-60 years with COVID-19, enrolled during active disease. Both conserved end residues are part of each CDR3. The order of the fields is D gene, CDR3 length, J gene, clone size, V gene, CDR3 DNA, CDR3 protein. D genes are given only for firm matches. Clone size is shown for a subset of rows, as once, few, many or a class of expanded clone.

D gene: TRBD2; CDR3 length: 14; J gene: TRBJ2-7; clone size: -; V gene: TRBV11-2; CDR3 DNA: TGTGCCAGCAGCTTGGGACTAGCCTCCTACGAGCAGTACTTC; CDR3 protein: CASSLGLASYEQYF
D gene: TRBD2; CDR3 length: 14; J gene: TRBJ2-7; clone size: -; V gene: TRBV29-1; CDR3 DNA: TGCAGCGTTGGTACCGCGACTAGCTCTCACGAGCAGTACTTC; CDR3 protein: CSVGTATSSHEQYF
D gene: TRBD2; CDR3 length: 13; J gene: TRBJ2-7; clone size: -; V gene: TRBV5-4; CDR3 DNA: TGTGCCAGCAGTTTTAGCGGGACCTACGAGCAGTACTTC; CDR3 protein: CASSFSGTYEQYF
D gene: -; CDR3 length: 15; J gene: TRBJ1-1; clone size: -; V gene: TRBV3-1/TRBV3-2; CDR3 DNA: TGTGCCAGCAGCCAAGTAGGGGCGGCGAACACTGAAGCTTTCTTT; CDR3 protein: CASSQVGAANTEAFF
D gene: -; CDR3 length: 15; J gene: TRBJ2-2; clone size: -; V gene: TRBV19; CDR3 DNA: TGTGCCAGTACGGGTGGGACAACGAACACCGGGGAGCTGTTTTTT; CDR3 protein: CASTGGTTNTGELFF
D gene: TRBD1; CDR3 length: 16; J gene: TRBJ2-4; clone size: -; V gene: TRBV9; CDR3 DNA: TGTGCCAGCAGCGACGGACAGGGGGCCACCAAAAACATTCAGTACTTC; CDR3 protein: CASSDGQGATKNIQYF
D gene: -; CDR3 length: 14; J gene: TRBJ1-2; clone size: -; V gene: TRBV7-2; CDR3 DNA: TGTGCCAGCAGCCCCCGGCGGCTTATAGAAGGCTACACCTTC; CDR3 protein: CASSPRRLIEGYTF
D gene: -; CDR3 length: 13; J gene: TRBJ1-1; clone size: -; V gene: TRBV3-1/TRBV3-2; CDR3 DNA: TGTGCCAGCAGCCCCCATACCAGCACTGAAGCTTTCTTT; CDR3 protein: CASSPHTSTEAFF
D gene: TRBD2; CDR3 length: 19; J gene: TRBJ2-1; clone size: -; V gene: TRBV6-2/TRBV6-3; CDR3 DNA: TGTGCCAGCAGTCAAAGCTCGGGACTAGCGGGAGGGCCGCGAAATGAGCAGTTCTTC; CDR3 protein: CASSQSSGLAGGPRNEQFF
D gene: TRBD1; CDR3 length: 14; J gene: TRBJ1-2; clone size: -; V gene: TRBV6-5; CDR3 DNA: TGTGCCAGCAGCCGAGGACAGGGGGCGAAAGGCTACACCTTC; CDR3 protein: CASSRGQGAKGYTF
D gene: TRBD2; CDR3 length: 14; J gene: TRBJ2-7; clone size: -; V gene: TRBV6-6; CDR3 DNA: TGTGCCAGCCTCCCTGGGACTAGCTCCTACGAGCAGTACTTC; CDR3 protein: CASLPGTSSYEQYF
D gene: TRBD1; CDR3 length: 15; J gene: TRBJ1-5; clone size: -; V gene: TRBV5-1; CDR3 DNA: TGCGCCAGCAGCACGCTGCCGGGACAGAATCAGCCCCAGCATTTT; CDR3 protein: CASSTLPGQNQPQHF
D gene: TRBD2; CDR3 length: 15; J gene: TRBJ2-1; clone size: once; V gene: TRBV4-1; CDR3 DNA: TGCGCCAGCAGCCAAGGGGGACTAGGAGGGAATGAGCAGTTCTTC; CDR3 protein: CASSQGGLGGNEQFF
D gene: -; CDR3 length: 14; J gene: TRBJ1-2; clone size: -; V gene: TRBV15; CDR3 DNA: TGTGCCACCAGCAGAGTACAGGGAGACTATGGCTACACCTTC; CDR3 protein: CATSRVQGDYGYTF
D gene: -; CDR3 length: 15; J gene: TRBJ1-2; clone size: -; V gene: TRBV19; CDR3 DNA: TGTGCCAGTAGTATAGATGGTACAGGGTACTATGGCTACACCTTC; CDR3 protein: CASSIDGTGYYGYTF
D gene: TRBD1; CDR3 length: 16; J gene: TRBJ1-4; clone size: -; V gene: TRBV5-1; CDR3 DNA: TGCGCCAGCAGCTTGGATCCGGGACAGAATAATGAAAAACTGTTTTTT; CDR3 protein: CASSLDPGQNNEKLFF
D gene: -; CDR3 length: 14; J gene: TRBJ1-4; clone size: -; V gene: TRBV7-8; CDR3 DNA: TGTGCCAGCAGCCCGGTGAAGGGAGGGGAAAAACTGTTTTTT; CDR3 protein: CASSPVKGGEKLFF
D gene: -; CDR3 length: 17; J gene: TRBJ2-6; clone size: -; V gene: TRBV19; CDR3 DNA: TGTGCCACCGGAGGCGGGTTGGGTCTCTCTGGGGCCAACGTCCTGACTTTC; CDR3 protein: CATGGGLGLSGANVLTF
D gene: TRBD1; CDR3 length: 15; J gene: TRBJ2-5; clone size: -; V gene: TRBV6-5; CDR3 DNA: TGTGCCAGCAGTTACGGGAAGGGACAGTCAGAGACCCAGTACTTC; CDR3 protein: CASSYGKGQSETQYF
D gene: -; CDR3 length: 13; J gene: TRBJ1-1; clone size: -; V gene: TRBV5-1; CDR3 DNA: TGCGCCAGCAGCCCCTCGGGGAACACTGAAGCTTTCTTT; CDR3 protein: CASSPSGNTEAFF
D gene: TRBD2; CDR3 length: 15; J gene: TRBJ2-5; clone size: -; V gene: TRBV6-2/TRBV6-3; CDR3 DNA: TGTGCCAGCAGTCGACTAGCGGCGGTACAAGAGACCCAGTACTTC; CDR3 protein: CASSRLAAVQETQYF
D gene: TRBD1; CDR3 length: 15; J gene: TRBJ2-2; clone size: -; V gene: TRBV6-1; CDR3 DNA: TGTGCCAGCAGTGAGCTGTTGACAGGGAGCGGGGAGCTGTTTTTT; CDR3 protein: CASSELLTGSGELFF
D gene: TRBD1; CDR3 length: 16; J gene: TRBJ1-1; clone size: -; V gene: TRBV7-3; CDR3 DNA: TGTGCCAGCAGCTTAAACCCAGGGGGGATGAACACTGAAGCTTTCTTT; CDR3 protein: CASSLNPGGMNTEAFF
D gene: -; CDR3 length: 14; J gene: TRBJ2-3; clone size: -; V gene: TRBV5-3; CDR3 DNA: TGTGCCAGTGTACAGGGAGTAGCCACAGATACGCAGTATTTT; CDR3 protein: CASVQGVATDTQYF
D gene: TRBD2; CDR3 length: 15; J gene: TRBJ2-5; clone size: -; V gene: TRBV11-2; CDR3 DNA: TGTGCCAGCAGCCCATTCGGGCGGGAGTCAGAGACCCAGTACTTC; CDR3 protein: CASSPFGRESETQYF
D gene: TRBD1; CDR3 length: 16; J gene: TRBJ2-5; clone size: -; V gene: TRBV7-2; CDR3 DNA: TGTGCCAGCAGTCGTAGAGGGACAGGGGGCGGGGAGACCCAGTACTTC; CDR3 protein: CASSRRGTGGGETQYF
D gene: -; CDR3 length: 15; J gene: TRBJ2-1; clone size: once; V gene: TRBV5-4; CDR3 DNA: TGTGCCAGCAGCTTGGGTCTTATGGAGAGGAATGAGCAGTTCTTC; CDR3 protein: CASSLGLMERNEQFF
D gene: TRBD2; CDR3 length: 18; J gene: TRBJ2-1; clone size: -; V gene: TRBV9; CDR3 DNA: TGTGCCAGCAGCGTAGCAGGGCTAGCGGGAGGGCCGGACAATGAGCAGTTCTTC; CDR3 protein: CASSVAGLAGGPDNEQFF
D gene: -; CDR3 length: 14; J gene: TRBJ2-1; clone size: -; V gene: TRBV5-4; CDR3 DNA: TGTGCCAGCAGCTTAGGGGCCCTGGGCAATGAGCAGTTCTTC; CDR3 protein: CASSLGALGNEQFF
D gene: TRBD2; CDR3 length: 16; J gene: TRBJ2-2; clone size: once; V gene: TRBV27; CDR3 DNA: TGTGCCAGCAGTTTAAGGGTAGCGGGAGGTACCGGGGAGCTGTTTTTT; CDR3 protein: CASSLRVAGGTGELFF
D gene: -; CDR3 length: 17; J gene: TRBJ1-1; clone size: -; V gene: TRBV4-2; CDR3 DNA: TGTGCCAGCAGCCAAGTAGCTCGGGTTACCATGAACACTGAAGCTTTCTTT; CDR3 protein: CASSQVARVTMNTEAFF
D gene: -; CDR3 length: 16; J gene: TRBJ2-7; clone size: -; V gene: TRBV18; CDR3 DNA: TGTGCCAGCTCACCACTCGAGGGTCCCTTTTCCTACGAGCAGTACTTC; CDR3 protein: CASSPLEGPFSYEQYF
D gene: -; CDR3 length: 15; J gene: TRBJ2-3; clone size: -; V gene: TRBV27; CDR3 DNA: TGTGCCAGCAGTTTATTGGGAGTCGGCACAGATACGCAGTATTTT; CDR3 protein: CASSLLGVGTDTQYF
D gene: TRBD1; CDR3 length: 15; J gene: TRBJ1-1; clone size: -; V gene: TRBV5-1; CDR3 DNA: TGCGCCAGCAGCTCATATTCGGACAGGGGCGCTGAAGCTTTCTTT; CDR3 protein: CASSSYSDRGAEAFF
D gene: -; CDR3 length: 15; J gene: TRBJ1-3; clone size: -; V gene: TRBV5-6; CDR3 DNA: TGTGCCAGCAGCTTGGGGACATTCTCTGGAAACACCATATATTTT; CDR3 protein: CASSLGTFSGNTIYF
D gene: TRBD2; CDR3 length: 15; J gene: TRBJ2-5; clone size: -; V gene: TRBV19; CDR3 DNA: TGTGCCAGTAGTATTGGACTAGCAAGTGGAGAGACCCAGTACTTC; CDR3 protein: CASSIGLASGETQYF
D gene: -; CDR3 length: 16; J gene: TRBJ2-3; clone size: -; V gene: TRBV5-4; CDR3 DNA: TGTGCCAGCAGCTTGAACCAGGGCCGTCCCACAGATACGCAGTATTTT; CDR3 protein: CASSLNQGRPTDTQYF
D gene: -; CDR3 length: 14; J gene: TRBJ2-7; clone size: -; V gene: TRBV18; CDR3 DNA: TGTGCCAGCTCATCGACGGAGAGCTCCTACGAGCAGTACTTC; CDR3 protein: CASSSTESSYEQYF
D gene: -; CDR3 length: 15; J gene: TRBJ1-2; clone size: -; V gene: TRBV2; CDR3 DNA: TGTGCCAGCCCCCTTCTTGACACTGCTAACTATGGCTACACCTTC; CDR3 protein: CASPLLDTANYGYTF
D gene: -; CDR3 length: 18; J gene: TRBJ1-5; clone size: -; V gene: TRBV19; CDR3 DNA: TGTGCCAGTGGGGGGGGGTCCGGCAGATTGTATAGCAATCAGCCCCAGCATTTT; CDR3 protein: CASGGGSGRLYSNQPQHF
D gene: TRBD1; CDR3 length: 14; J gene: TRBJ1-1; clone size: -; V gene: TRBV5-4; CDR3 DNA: TGTGCCAGCAGCTCCGGGACAGGGGGAGTGGAAGCTTTCTTT; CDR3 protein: CASSSGTGGVEAFF
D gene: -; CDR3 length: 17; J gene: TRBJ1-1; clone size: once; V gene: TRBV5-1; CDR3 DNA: TGCGCCAGCAGCTTGTTCGACCGTCGACAGTCGGTCACTGAAGCTTTCTTT; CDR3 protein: CASSLFDRRQSVTEAFF
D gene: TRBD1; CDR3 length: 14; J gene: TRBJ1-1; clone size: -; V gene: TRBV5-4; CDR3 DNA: TGTGCCAGCAGACCCGACAGGGGGACCACTGAAGCTTTCTTT; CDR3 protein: CASRPDRGTTEAFF
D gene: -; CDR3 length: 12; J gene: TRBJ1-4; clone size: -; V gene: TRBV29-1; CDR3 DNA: TGCAGCTTTTGGGACACCACAGAAAAACTGTTTTTT; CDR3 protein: CSFWDTTEKLFF
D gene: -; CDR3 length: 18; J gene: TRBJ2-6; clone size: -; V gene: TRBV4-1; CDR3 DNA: TGCGCCAGCAGCCAAAGTAGGACAGAGCGGTCTGGGGCCAACGTCCTGACTTTC; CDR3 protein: CASSQSRTERSGANVLTF
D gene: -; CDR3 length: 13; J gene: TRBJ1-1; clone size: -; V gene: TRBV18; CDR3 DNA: TGTGCCAGCTCACAAATAGCCCGCACTGAAGCTTTCTTT; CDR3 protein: CASSQIARTEAFF
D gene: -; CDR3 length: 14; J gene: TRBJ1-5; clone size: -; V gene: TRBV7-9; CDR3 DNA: TGTGCCAGCAGCTTGGGGGGAGGCAATCAGCCCCAGCATTTT; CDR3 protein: CASSLGGGNQPQHF
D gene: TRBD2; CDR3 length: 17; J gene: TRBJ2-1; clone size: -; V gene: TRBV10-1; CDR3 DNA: TGCGCCAGCAGTGACCCCTCCGGGAGGACCCCCTACAATGAGCAGTTCTTC; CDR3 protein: CASSDPSGRTPYNEQFF
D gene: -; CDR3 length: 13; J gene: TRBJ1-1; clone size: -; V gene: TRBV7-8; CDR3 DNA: TGTGCCAGCAGGTCAACAACCCCAGGTGAAGCTTTCTTT; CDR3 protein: CASRSTTPGEAFF
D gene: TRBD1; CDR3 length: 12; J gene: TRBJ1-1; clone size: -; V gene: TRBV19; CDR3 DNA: TGTGCCAGTCGGCAGGGGGTAGTTGAAGCTTTCTTT; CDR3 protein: CASRQGVVEAFF
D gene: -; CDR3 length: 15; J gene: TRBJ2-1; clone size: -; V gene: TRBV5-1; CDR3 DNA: TGCGCCAGCAGCTGGGCCGGGACAAGCTACAATGAGCAGTTCTTC; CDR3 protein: CASSWAGTSYNEQFF
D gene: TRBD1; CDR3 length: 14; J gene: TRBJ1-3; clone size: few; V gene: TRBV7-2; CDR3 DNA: TGTGCCAGCCTTTACGACAGGGTTGGAAACACCATATATTTT; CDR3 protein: CASLYDRVGNTIYF
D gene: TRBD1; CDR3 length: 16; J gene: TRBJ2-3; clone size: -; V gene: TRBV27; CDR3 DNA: TGTGCCAGCAGCCCCACCCGGGACAGGATCACAGATACGCAGTATTTT; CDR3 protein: CASSPTRDRITDTQYF
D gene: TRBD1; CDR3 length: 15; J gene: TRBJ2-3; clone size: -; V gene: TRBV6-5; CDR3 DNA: TGTGCCAGCAGTCCCGGGACAGGGGTTGGGAATACGCAGTATTTT; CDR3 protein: CASSPGTGVGNTQYF